The clone carrying this T cell receptor beta chain appeared once. In the authors' methods: Nucleated cell number was recorded as an estimate derived from reference gene primer amplification. Assay: immunoSEQ multiplex PCR; the TCRdb copy retains only in-frame clones and omits some. From that table come the V and J calls and clone size; the DNA was used to work out D and trimming. The sample shows some 240,000 clones, around 85% of them seen only once. The CDR3 runs to 18 residues. The ends lost 2 bases at V and 5 bases at J; junction bases unmatched: 14. From germline, CDR1 is MNHEY and CDR2 SVGEGT. The source of the sample is a study of blood T cell repertoires in COVID-19. Study as a whole: Italy, Spain and the United States were the sources of the convalescent and acute COVID-19 samples.

Participants, roughly 18 to 90 years old, spanned about two dozen US areas. In assigning cohorts, the study relied on participant-reported clinical history. Sequencing was carried out using PBMCs or T cells enriched from blood (not recorded which). This sequence originates from a woman aged 40 to 50 with acute COVID-19. The chain is built from TRBV6-2 or TRBV6-3 and TRBJ1-1; 10 bases match TRBD1. CDR3 sequence (DNA): TGTGCCAGCAGTTACGTAGGGGGGACAGGGGTAAGAGGGACTGAAGCTTTCTTT. This encodes CASSYVGGTGVRGTEAFF.